Shown below are 14 T cell receptor beta chains from a single sample sequenced in a study of blood T cell repertoires in COVID-19. The assay was immunoSEQ multiplex PCR, and TCRdb's table has in-frame clones only and misses some. Seen here are 51,000 or so clones, approximately 89% observed once, and the top ten hold around 10%. The sequenced sample was peripheral blood. These receptors were obtained from a man older than 75 with active or convalescent COVID-19.

This clone showed up just a few times. This sequence joins TRBV28 and TRBJ1-5, with D unclear. Trimming removed 2 bases from V and 4 bases from J, with 9 bases in between. This CDR3 is built from 14 residues. Per germline, CDR1 MDHEN and CDR2 SYDVKM. CDR3 DNA sequence: TGTGCCAGCAGTTTAGGAGGCGAGAATCAGCCCCAGCATTTT. It encodes CASSLGGENQPQHF.

With respect to this clone: Within the sample, other DNA sequences also encode this same CDR3. This rearrangement joins TRBV7-2 to TRBJ2-5, with 10 bases that match TRBD1. Trimming at V came to 6 bases and at J to 6 bases, leaving 13 bases not matched to a gene. CDR3 length: 16 amino acids. The germline gives CDR1 SGHTA, CDR2 FQGNSA. CDR3 DNA: TGTGCCAGCAGGCTTGGACAGGGGGGCAGGGGGCAGACCCAGTACTTC. Translated: CASRLGQGGRGQTQYF.

The chain links TRBV11-2 to TRBJ2-5; D might be TRBD2 (6 bases). Germline values: CDR1 SGHAT, CDR2 FQNNGV. V was shortened by 1 base and J by 4 bases, with 10 bases between the two germline ends. The CDR3 loop spans 14 amino acids. CDR3 nucleotide sequence: TGTGCCAGCAGCTTAGGTCCCGGGGGAGAGACCCAGTACTTC. It translates to CASSLGPGGETQYF. Complete variable domain (other parts from reference TRBV11-2 and TRBJ2-5): EAGVAQSPRYKIIEKRQSVAFWCNPISGHATLYWYQQILGQGPKLLIQFQNNGVVDDSQLPKDRFSAERLKGVDSTLKIQPAKLEDSAVYLCASSLGPGGETQYFGPGTRLLVL.

This clone has only a few counts. The V call is TRBV30, the J call TRBJ2-7; possible D gene TRBD1, 5 bases. CDR3 length: 13 amino acids. The germline V gene encodes CDR1 GTSNPN and CDR2 SVGIG (reference sequence). V shed 1 base and J shed 3 bases, with 10 bases lying between them. CDR3 sequence: CAWSDDSYYEQYF. The CDR3 nucleotides are TGTGCCTGGAGTGATGACAGCTACTACGAGCAGTACTTC.

This clone was counted once. V and J are TRBV19 and TRBJ1-1; D is possibly TRBD1 (6 bases). CDR3 size: 14 residues. V was pared by 3 bases and J by 4 bases, with 12 bases between. Per germline, CDR1 LNHDA and CDR2 SQIVND (reference sequence). CDR3 in DNA: TGTGCCAGTAGTATCCTACAGGGTTCCACTGAAGCTTTCTTT. Encoded protein: CASSILQGSTEAFF.

The chain employs TRBV27 and TRBJ2-7, with TRBD2 identical over 8 bases. Germline CDR1 MNHEY, CDR2 SMNVEV (reference sequence). The CDR3 totals 15 residues. V shed 4 bases, J shed 6 bases, and the junction held 11 bases outside the gene matches. CDR3 protein: CASSSLSGRSREQYF. In nucleotides, the CDR3 is TGTGCCAGCAGTTCACTCAGCGGGAGATCGCGCGAGCAGTACTTC.

CDR3 in DNA: TGTGCCTGGAGGGTAGGCGGAGATGAAAAACTGTTTTTT. Protein product: CAWRVGGDEKLFF. The gene calls are TRBV30 and TRBJ1-4; D not resolved. V lost 3 bases to trimming and J lost 6 bases, with 11 bases between them. CDR3 length equals 13 residues. CDR1 is GTSNPN, CDR2 SVGIG, per germline (reference sequence).

The chain is built from TRBV24-1 and TRBJ2-1; 8 nucleotides line up with TRBD2. Germline CDR1 is KGHDR and CDR2 is SFDVKD. The CDR3 spans 13 residues. V gave up 3 bases and J gave up 10 bases; unmatched junction bases: 4. The CDR3 sequence is CATSDGAGVEQFF. The CDR3 DNA is TGTGCCACCAGTGATGGAGCGGGGGTAGAGCAGTTCTTC.

The chain employs TRBV6-2 or TRBV6-3 and TRBJ2-7; TRBD1 matches at 8 bases. The CDR3 extends over 13 amino acids. The junction had 5 bases not matched to a gene; V was cut back by 5 bases and J by 5 bases. Looked up from germline, CDR1 is MNHEY and CDR2 is SVGEGT. The chain's CDR3 is CASSDRGRDEQYF. CDR3 sequence (DNA): TGTGCCAGCAGTGACAGGGGTCGGGACGAGCAGTACTTC.

The CDR3 sequence: CASRPTGPGQPQHF. The CDR3 DNA reads TGTGCCAGCAGACCGACAGGGCCGGGGCAGCCCCAGCATTTT. V gene TRBV28 combines with J gene TRBJ1-5; the match to TRBD1 covers 7 bases. Germline trimming cut 6 bases from V and 7 bases from J; bases unmatched to any gene: 9. The CDR3 length is 14 residues. Germline V CDR1 and CDR2: MDHEN, SYDVKM.

The chain links TRBV7-9 to TRBJ2-7, with 7 positions matching TRBD1. The length of the CDR3 is 16 residues. Per germline, CDR1 SEHNR and CDR2 FQNEAQ (reference sequence). The trim removed 1 base at V and 4 bases at J, leaving 10 bases unmatched. The DNA for the CDR3 is TGTGCCAGCAGCTTAGTAGGGGGACAGCTTAATTACGAGCAGTACTTC. Its protein product is CASSLVGGQLNYEQYF.

This rearrangement joins TRBV28 to TRBJ1-2; D not certain. V gave up 8 bases and J gave up 7 bases, with 14 bases separating them. The germline V gene has CDR1 MDHEN and CDR2 SYDVKM. There are 12 residues in the CDR3. The CDR3 DNA reads as TGTGCCAGCTGGCGAGGCTCGGGTGGCTACACCTTC. Its protein is CASWRGSGGYTF.

Of note for this clone: Within the sample, other DNA sequences also encode this same CDR3. The chain is built from TRBV11-2 and TRBJ2-5; D gene ambiguous. CDR1 is SGHAT, CDR2 FQNNGV, per germline. The CDR3 is made up of 11 amino acids. V was trimmed by 4 bases and J by 2 bases, leaving 2 bases between them. The DNA for the CDR3 is TGTGCCAGCAGCTCTCAAGAGACCCAGTACTTC. Amino acid sequence: CASSSQETQYF.

The chain couples TRBV7-8 to TRBJ2-1; D might be TRBD2 (5 bases). Trimming removed 5 bases at V and 0 bases at J, with 11 bases between. Germline-derived CDR1 and CDR2 are SGHVS and FQNEAQ. CDR3 length: 15 amino acids. CDR3 DNA: TGTGCCAGCAGCCGAAGCGGTAGCTCCTACAATGAGCAGTTCTTC. Amino acid sequence: CASSRSGSSYNEQFF.